The source of this TCR beta chain is a study of CD8 T cells in Susac syndrome. Trimming stripped 3 bases from V and 4 bases from J, with 20 bases between. Germline V gene data show CDR1 as SGDLS and CDR2 as YYNGEE. The CDR3 consists of 17 residues. RNA totalling roughly 0.5 to 1 ug underwent reverse transcription with random hexamers. TCRdb itself ran the immunoSEQ multiplex PCR reads through MiXCR, one entry per CDR3 protein. This sample yields 210,000 or so distinct CDR3 sequences, of which 80% to 95% are seen a single time; about 0.13% belongs to the top ten. This clonotype was sampled from a human donor with multiple sclerosis. The chain carries TRBV9 and TRBJ1-3; the D gene is possibly TRBD1 (6 bases). Sequenced: CD8+ T cells from PBMCs. CDR3 nucleotide sequence: TGTGCCAGCAGCGACGGGGGTGGCAGGGGTACCGGAAACACCATATATTTT. It yields the protein CASSDGGGRGTGNTIYF.